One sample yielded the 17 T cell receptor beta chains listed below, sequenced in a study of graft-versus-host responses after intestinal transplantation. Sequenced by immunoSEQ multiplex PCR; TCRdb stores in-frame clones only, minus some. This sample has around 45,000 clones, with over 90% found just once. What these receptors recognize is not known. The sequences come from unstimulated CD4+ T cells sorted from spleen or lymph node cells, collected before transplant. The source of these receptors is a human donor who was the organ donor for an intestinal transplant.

The CDR3 protein is CASSREQGLDSYEQYF. CDR3 bases: TGTGCCAGCAGCCGGGAGCAGGGGCTGGACTCCTACGAGCAGTACTTC. The chain links TRBV4-2 to TRBJ2-7; TRBD1 is a possible D gene (6 bases). Trimming took 4 bases from V and 0 from J, leaving 16 bases between them. CDR3 length: 16 residues. Per germline, CDR1 LGHNA and CDR2 YNFKEQ.

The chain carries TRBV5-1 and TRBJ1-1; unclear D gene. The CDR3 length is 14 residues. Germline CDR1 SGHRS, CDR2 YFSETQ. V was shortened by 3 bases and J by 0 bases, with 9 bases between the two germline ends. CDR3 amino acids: CASSSGWVNTEAFF. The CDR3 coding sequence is TGCGCCAGCAGCTCCGGGTGGGTGAACACTGAAGCTTTCTTT.

The CDR3 DNA sequence: TGTGCCAGCTCCCCTGGTCCAGCGAACACCGGGGAGCTGTTTTTT. This codes for CASSPGPANTGELFF. This chain joins TRBV18 and TRBJ2-2; D remains ambiguous. The CDR3 totals 15 residues. V lost 6 bases to trimming and J lost 0 bases, with 11 bases between them. CDR1 is KGHSH and CDR2 is LQKENI in the germline V gene.

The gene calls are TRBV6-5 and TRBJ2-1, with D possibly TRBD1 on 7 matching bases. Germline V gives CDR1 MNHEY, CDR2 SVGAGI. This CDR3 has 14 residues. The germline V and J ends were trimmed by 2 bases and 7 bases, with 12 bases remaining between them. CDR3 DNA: TGTGCCAGCAGTTACCGCAGGGGGGAGAATGAGCAGTTCTTC. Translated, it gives CASSYRRGENEQFF.

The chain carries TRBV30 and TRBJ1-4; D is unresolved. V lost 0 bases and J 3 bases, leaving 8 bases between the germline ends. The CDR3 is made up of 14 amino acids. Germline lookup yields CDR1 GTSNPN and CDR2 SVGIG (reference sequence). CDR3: CAWSVDMSNEKLFF. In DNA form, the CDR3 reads TGTGCCTGGAGTGTAGACATGTCTAATGAAAAACTGTTTTTT.

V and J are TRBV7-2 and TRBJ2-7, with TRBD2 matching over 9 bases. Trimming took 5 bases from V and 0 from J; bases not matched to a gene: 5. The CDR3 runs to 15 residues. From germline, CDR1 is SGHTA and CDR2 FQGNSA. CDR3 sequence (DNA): TGTGCCAGCAGCATTAGCGGGAGTAACTCCTACGAGCAGTACTTC. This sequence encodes CASSISGSNSYEQYF.

The CDR3 region is CASSTGSGEQYF. DNA for the CDR3: TGTGCCAGCTCAACGGGATCCGGAGAGCAGTACTTC. The V call is TRBV18, the J call TRBJ2-7; maybe TRBD2 (5 bases). CDR3 length: 12 amino acids. Between the trimmed V and J ends, which lost 5 bases and 7 bases, there was a span of 12 bases. The germline V gene has CDR1 KGHSH and CDR2 LQKENI.

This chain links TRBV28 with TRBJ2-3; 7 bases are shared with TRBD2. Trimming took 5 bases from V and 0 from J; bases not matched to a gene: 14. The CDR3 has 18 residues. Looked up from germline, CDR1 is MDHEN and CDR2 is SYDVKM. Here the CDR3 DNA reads TGTGCCAGCAGTCCAAGCCCCCCTCTAGCGGCTAGCACAGATACGCAGTATTTT. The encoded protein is CASSPSPPLAASTDTQYF.

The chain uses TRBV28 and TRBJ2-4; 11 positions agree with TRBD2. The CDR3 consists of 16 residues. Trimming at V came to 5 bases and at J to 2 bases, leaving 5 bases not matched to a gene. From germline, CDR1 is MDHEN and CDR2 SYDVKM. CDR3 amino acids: CASSAPSGRTKNIQYF. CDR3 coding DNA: TGTGCCAGCAGTGCCCCTAGCGGGAGGACCAAAAACATTCAGTACTTC.

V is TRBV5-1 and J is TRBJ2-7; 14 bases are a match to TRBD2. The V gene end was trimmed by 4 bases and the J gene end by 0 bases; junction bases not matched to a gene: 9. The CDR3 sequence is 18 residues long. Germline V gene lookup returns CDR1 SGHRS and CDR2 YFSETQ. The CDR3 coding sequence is TGCGCCAGCAGCCCGGGACTAGCGGGAGCCTTGGGCTCCTACGAGCAGTACTTC. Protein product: CASSPGLAGALGSYEQYF.

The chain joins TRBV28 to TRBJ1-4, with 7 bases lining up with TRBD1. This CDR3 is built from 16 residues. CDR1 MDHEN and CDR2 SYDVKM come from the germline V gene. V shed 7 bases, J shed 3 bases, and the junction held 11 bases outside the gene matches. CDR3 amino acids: CASKGIQGTPNEKLFF. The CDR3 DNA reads TGTGCCAGCAAGGGGATACAGGGGACCCCTAATGAAAAACTGTTTTTT.

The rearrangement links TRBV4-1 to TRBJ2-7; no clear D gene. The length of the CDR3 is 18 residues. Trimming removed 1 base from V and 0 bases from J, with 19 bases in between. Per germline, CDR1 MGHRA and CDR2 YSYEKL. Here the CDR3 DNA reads TGCGCCAGCAGCCAAGCCCCTCTAAGGATTACACCCTCCTACGAGCAGTACTTC. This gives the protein CASSQAPLRITPSYEQYF.

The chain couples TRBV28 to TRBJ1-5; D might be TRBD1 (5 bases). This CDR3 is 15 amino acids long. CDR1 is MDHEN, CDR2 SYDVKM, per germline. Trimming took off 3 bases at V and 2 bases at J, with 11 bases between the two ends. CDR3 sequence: CASSFGSGGNQPQHF. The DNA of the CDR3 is TGTGCCAGCAGTTTTGGGTCGGGGGGCAATCAGCCCCAGCATTTT.

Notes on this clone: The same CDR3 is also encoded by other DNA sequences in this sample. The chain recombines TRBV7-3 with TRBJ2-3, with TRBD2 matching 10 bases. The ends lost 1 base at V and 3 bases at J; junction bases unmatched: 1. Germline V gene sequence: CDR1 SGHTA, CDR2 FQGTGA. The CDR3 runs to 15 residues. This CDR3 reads CASSLRTSGTDTQYF. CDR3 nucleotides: TGTGCCAGCAGCTTAAGGACTAGCGGAACAGATACGCAGTATTTT.

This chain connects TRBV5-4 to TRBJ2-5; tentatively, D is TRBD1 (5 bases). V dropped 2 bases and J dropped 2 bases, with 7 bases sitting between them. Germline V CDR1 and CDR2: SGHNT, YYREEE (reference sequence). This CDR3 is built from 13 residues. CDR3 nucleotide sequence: TGTGCCAGCAGCTTAGGGGCACAAGAGACCCAGTACTTC. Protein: CASSLGAQETQYF.

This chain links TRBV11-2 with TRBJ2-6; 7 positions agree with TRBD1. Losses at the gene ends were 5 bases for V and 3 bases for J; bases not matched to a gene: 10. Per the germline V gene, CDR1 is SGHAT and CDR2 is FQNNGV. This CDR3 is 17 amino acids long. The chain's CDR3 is CASSPRQGQVGANVLTF. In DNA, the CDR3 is TGTGCCAGCAGCCCGAGACAGGGTCAGGTTGGGGCCAACGTCCTGACTTTC.

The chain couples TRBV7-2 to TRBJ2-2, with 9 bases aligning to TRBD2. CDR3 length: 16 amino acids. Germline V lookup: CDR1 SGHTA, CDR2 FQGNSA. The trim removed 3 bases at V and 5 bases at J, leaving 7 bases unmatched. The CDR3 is CASSLVRTSATGELFF. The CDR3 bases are TGTGCCAGCAGCTTGGTGCGGACTAGCGCGACCGGGGAGCTGTTTTTT. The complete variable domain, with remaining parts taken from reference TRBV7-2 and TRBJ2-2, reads GAGVSQSPSNKVTEKGKDVELRCDPISGHTALYWYRQSLGQGLEFLIYFQGNSAPDKSGLPSDRFSAERTGGSVSTLTIQRTQQEDSAVYLCASSLVRTSATGELFFGEGSRLTVL.